The 19 T cell receptor beta chains given below trace back to one sample, sequenced in a study of a mutant IDH1 vaccine in newly diagnosed glioma. Time point described: week 23, last vaccination. Every single dose of the vaccine, 300 ug of mutant IDH1 20-mer peptide, came with topical imiquimod. This table comes from immunoSEQ multiplex PCR, and its TCRdb copy is limited to in-frame clones, with some not included. The sample records roughly 43,000 clones, around 76% being singletons. The antigens of these receptors remain unknown. The material sequenced was PBMCs, taken from a glioma patient whose treatment included an IDH1 peptide vaccine. Source of these receptors: a man aged 50-60 years with glioma.

By sample fraction, this clone is medium-sized. J is TRBJ2-2 and V is TRBV6-1; D unresolved. The CDR3 is 13 residues long. The V and J ends lost 2 bases and 4 bases respectively, with 5 bases between them. Germline assignment: CDR1 MNHNS and CDR2 SASEGT. The CDR3 sequence: CASSETFTGELFF. CDR3 DNA sequence: TGTGCCAGCAGTGAAACCTTCACCGGGGAGCTGTTTTTT.

The gene calls are TRBV13 and TRBJ2-1; perhaps TRBD1 as D (6 bases). V lost 0 bases to trimming and J lost 3 bases, with 9 bases between them. Germline assignment: CDR1 PRHDT and CDR2 FYEKMQ (reference sequence). There are 15 residues in the CDR3. CDR3 loop: CASSLGGADYNEQFF. The CDR3 DNA reads as TGTGCCAGCAGCTTAGGGGGGGCGGACTACAATGAGCAGTTCTTC.

This chain joins TRBV6-5 and TRBJ1-6; D is uncertain. CDR1 is MNHEY and CDR2 is SVGAGI in the germline V gene. This CDR3 comprises 13 residues. The V end was cut by 2 bases, the J end by 7 bases, with 6 bases between. The CDR3, as DNA: TGTGCCAGCAGTTACGGGGTAAATTCACCCCTCCACTTT. Translating it yields CASSYGVNSPLHF.

This clone has a single count. J is TRBJ2-1 and V is TRBV9; 9 bases align to TRBD2. Germline values: CDR1 SGDLS, CDR2 YYNGEE. There are 17 residues in the CDR3. Germline trimming cut 0 bases from V and 9 bases from J; bases unmatched to any gene: 13. This CDR3 reads CASSVATGASGEIEQFF. The CDR3 DNA is TGTGCCAGCAGCGTAGCTACGGGGGCTAGCGGGGAAATTGAGCAGTTCTTC.

This chain joins TRBV20-1 and TRBJ2-3, with TRBD2 identical over 10 bases. V lost 3 bases, J lost 9 bases, and 0 bases stayed unmatched. This CDR3 spans 11 amino acids. Germline CDR1 is DFQATT and CDR2 is SNEGSKA (reference sequence). This CDR3 reads CSASSGRTQYF. The CDR3 nucleotides are TGCAGTGCTAGTAGCGGGAGGACGCAGTATTTT.

The chain carries TRBV11-2 and TRBJ2-1; 12 bases line up with TRBD2. V gave up 8 bases and J gave up 4 bases; unmatched junction bases: 3. The CDR3 loop spans 14 amino acids. Germline V gives CDR1 SGHAT, CDR2 FQNNGV. For the CDR3, the DNA is TGTGCCAGCTCCGGGACTAGCGGGTACAATGAGCAGTTCTTC. Translating it yields CASSGTSGYNEQFF.

The V call is TRBV5-4, the J call TRBJ2-3; D call uncertain. From germline, CDR1 is SGHNT and CDR2 YYREEE (reference sequence). The CDR3 totals 13 residues. V was cut by 0 bases and J by 4 bases, with 6 bases left in between. CDR3 coding DNA: TGTGCCAGCAGCTTGGATCCCTCAGATACGCAGTATTTT. This translates into CASSLDPSDTQYF.

This clone has just a few counts. This chain connects TRBV30 to TRBJ2-3; D possibly corresponds to TRBD1 (6 bases). Germline V gene lookup returns CDR1 GTSNPN and CDR2 SVGIG (reference sequence). V was cut by 4 bases and J by 4 bases, with 15 bases left in between. The CDR3 consists of 14 residues. CDR3 nucleotide sequence: TGTGCCTGGAAGTGGGGCCAGGGGTCAGATACGCAGTATTTT. Residues: CAWKWGQGSDTQYF.

The CDR3, as DNA: TGTGCCTGGAGTGTACGGGACATCTCTGGCTACACCTTC. Translating it yields CAWSVRDISGYTF. J is TRBJ1-2 and V is TRBV30, with D perhaps matching TRBD1 (6 bases). The germline V gene has CDR1 GTSNPN and CDR2 SVGIG (reference sequence). The CDR3 consists of 13 residues. The V and J ends lost 0 bases and 7 bases respectively, with 12 bases between them. The complete variable domain, with remaining parts taken from reference TRBV30 and TRBJ1-2, reads SQTIHQWPATLVQPVGSPLSLECTVEGTSNPNLYWYRQAAGRGLQLLFYSVGIGQISSEVPQNLSASRPQDRQFILSSKKLLLSDSGFYLCAWSVRDISGYTFGSGTRLTVV.

The sample holds a few counts of this clone. The DNA of the CDR3 is TGTGCCAGCAGCGTAGAAGCGGGGGCTACGTACGAGCAGTACTTC. This encodes CASSVEAGATYEQYF. This chain joins TRBV9 and TRBJ2-7; 8 bases align to TRBD2. J was trimmed by 4 bases and V by 0 bases; bases with no gene match: 6. The germline V gene encodes CDR1 SGDLS and CDR2 YYNGEE. CDR3 length: 15 amino acids.

This rearrangement joins TRBV5-1 to TRBJ2-3; D is perhaps TRBD1 (6 bases). CDR3 size: 16 residues. V was shortened by 1 base and J by 6 bases, with 18 bases between the two germline ends. The germline CDR1 and CDR2 sequences are SGHRS and YFSETQ. CDR3 in DNA: TGCGCCAGCAGCTTGACAGGGACCCTGGTGGAGGATACGCAGTATTTT. It translates to CASSLTGTLVEDTQYF.

Here the CDR3 DNA reads TGCGCCAGCAGCCCCTATAGGGAGGATCAGCCCCAGCATTTT. This translates into CASSPYREDQPQHF. The V gene is TRBV4-3, the J gene TRBJ1-5; D remains ambiguous. Germline V gene sequence: CDR1 LGHNA, CDR2 YSLEER. V shed 4 bases and J shed 5 bases, with 12 bases lying between them. This CDR3 has 14 residues.

The chain combines TRBV4-1 with TRBJ2-1; possible D gene TRBD1, 5 bases. Germline V gives CDR1 MGHRA, CDR2 YSYEKL. The V and J ends lost 1 base and 7 bases respectively, with 5 bases between them. This CDR3 is built from 12 residues. The DNA of the CDR3 is TGCGCCAGCAGCCAAGCAGGGAATGAGCAGTTCTTC. Amino acids: CASSQAGNEQFF.

The rearrangement links TRBV10-3 to TRBJ1-3; D perhaps matches TRBD1 (6 bases). Germline assignment: CDR1 ENHRY and CDR2 SYGVKD. The CDR3 loop spans 16 amino acids. Trimming left V 8 bases short and J 0 bases short, with 17 bases between. The CDR3 region has the DNA TGTGCCATCGGGCCCGGGACAAAGCTCTCTGGAAACACCATATATTTT. Protein: CAIGPGTKLSGNTIYF.

The chain uses TRBV5-1 and TRBJ2-2; maybe TRBD2 (7 bases). Germline CDR1 SGHRS, CDR2 YFSETQ. V was trimmed by 2 bases and J by 9 bases, leaving 11 bases between them. This CDR3 region has 13 residues. CDR3 region: CASSFGGRRELFF. The CDR3 DNA is TGCGCCAGCAGCTTCGGGGGGCGGCGGGAGCTGTTTTTT.

V usage is TRBV6-5 and J usage is TRBJ1-5; D is undetermined. V gave up 5 bases and J gave up 4 bases, with 12 bases separating them. Per germline, CDR1 MNHEY and CDR2 SVGAGI. This CDR3 has 14 residues. CDR3 nucleotides: TGTGCCAGCAGTAGGTGGGAGGGAAATCAGCCCCAGCATTTT. It encodes CASSRWEGNQPQHF.

The V call is TRBV30, the J call TRBJ2-2; 7 nucleotides line up with TRBD2. The J segment lost 6 bases and the V segment lost 4 bases, leaving 2 bases of the junction unmatched. The CDR3 is 12 residues long. Germline loops: CDR1 GTSNPN, CDR2 SVGIG (reference sequence). CDR3 DNA sequence: TGTGCCTGGACAGGGAGGGCCGGGGAGCTGTTTTTT. Translating gives CAWTGRAGELFF.

V and J are TRBV5-1 and TRBJ2-7, with TRBD2 identical over 7 bases. Looked up from germline, CDR1 is SGHRS and CDR2 is YFSETQ. V lost 7 bases and J lost 5; bases outside the gene matches: 12. This CDR3 comprises 14 residues. CDR3 DNA sequence: TGCGCCAGCGGTGGGGGGGGAATCGGTGACGAGCAGTACTTC. It encodes CASGGGGIGDEQYF.

The chain employs TRBV7-9 and TRBJ2-7, with 9 bases matching TRBD1. Per the germline V gene, CDR1 is SEHNR and CDR2 is FQNEAQ (reference sequence). The CDR3 has 14 residues. J gave up 6 bases and V 0 bases, and 3 bases lay outside the gene matches. The CDR3 bases are TGTGCCAGCAGCTTAGCTAACAGGGGGCGCGAGCAGTACTTC. This encodes CASSLANRGREQYF.